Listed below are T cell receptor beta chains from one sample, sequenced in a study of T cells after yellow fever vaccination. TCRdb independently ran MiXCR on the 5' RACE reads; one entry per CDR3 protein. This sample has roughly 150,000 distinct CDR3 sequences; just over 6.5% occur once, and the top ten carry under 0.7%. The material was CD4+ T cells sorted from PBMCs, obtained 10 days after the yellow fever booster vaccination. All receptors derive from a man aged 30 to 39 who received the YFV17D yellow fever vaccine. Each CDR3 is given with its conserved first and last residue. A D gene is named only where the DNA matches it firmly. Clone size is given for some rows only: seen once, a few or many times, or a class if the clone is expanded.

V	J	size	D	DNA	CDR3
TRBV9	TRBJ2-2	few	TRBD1	TGTGCCAGCAGCGCCACGGGACAGGGGGCTTTCGGGGAGCTGTTTTTT	CASSATGQGAFGELFF
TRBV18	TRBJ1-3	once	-	TGTGCCAGCTCACCACCGAGTGGAAACACCATATATTTT	CASSPPSGNTIYF
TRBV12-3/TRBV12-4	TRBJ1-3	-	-	TGTGCCAGCAGCGCCCGTGGGATTACATTGAACACCATATATTTT	CASSARGITLNTIYF
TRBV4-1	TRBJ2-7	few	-	TGCGCCAGCAGCTCCTTAGCGGATAAGTCCTACGAGCAGTACTTC	CASSSLADKSYEQYF
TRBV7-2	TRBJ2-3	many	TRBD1	TGTGCCAGCAGCAGAGGGACAGGCACGGCAGATACGCAGTATTTT	CASSRGTGTADTQYF
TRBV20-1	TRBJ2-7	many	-	TGCAGTGCTAGTCCACCGAGGAGCTCCTACGAGCAGTACTTC	CSASPPRSSYEQYF
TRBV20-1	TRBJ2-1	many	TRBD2	TGCAGTGCTAGACCCGGGACTAGTTATTCCTATGAGCAGTTCTTC	CSARPGTSYSYEQFF
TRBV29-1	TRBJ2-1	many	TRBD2	TGCAGCACCCTAGCGGGGCGTGAGCAGTTCTTC	CSTLAGREQFF
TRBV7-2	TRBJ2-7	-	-	TGTGCCAGCAGCCTACCGCGTGGAGGGGGGCTTCAATACGAGCAGCACTTC	CASSLPRGGGLQYEQHF
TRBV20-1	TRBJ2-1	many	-	TGCAGTGCTGGGTTTGAGCAGTTCTTC	CSAGFEQFF
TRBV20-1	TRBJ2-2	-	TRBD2	TGCTGTGCTAGAGGTTTGAGACTAGCGGGGACCGGGGAGCTGTTTTTT	CCARGLRLAGTGELFF
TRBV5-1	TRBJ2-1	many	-	TGCGCCAGCAGCTCCAGAACGAGTGGCTCCTACAATGAGCAGTTCTTC	CASSSRTSGSYNEQFF
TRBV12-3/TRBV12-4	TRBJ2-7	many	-	TGTGCCAGCAGTTTAGAAAACGGGCCGCTGTACGAGCAGTACTTC	CASSLENGPLYEQYF
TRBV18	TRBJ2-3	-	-	TGTGCCAGCTCACGCTACCAAGATACGCAGTATTTT	CASSRYQDTQYF
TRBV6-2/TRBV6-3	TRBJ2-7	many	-	TGTGCCAGCAGTCCCCTCTACGAGCAGTACTTC	CASSPLYEQYF